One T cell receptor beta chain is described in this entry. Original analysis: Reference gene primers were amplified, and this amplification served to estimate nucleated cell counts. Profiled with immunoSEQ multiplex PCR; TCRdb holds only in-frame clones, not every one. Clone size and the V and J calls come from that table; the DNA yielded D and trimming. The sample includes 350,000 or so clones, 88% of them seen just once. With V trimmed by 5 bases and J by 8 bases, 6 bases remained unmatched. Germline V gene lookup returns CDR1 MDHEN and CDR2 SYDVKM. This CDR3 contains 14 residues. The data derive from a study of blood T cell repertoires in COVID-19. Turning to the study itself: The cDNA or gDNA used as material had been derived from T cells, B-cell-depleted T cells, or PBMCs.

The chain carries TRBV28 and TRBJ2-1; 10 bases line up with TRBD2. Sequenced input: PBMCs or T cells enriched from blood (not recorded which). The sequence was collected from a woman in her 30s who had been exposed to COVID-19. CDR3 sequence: CASSPSSGSDEQFF. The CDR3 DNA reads TGTGCCAGCAGTCCCTCTAGCGGGAGCGATGAGCAGTTCTTC.